This T cell receptor (beta chain) came from a study of neurological immune-mediated disorders. Study-wide points: Levels of TCR clonal expansion peaked in HTLV-1-associated myelopathy and reached their lowest in multiple sclerosis, under those of healthy controls.

cDNA was made by 5'RACE with 10-nucleotide random UMIs. MiXCR, applied by TCRdb to the 5' RACE reads, yields one record per CDR3 protein. The sample lists some 89,000 distinct CDR3 sequences, around 4.5% occurring once. To note about this clonotype: Its target is unknown.

The time point denotes: longitudinal time-point 3. V shed 6 bases and J shed 8 bases, with 21 bases lying between them. There are 15 residues in the CDR3. This chain links TRBV12-3 or TRBV12-4 with TRBJ2-3; D may be TRBD2 (7 bases). The sample comprised PBMCs. The sequence was collected from a woman aged 60-70 years with multiple sclerosis. The chain's CDR3 is CASRGGGARMGTQYF. For the CDR3, the DNA is TGTGCCAGCAGAGGAGGGGGGGCGAGGATGGGTACGCAGTATTTT.